This T cell receptor beta chain comes out of a study of T cells after yellow fever vaccination. Germline CDR1 reads MNHNS; CDR2 reads SASEGT. This CDR3 spans 18 amino acids. Each CDR3 protein gets one entry after TCRdb re-called the 5' RACE reads with MiXCR. In the table there are over 250,000 distinct CDR3 sequences, approximately 4% of which are singletons. Study outcomes and limitations: The booster response re-showed most primary clones: approximately 97% CD4, around 87% CD8.

This clonotype was seen only once. No antigen is known for it. Its ends do not fully match the called genes, so a read error is possible. The sequencing here drew on PBMCs, taken 5 days after the yellow fever booster vaccination. The clonotype was recovered from a man aged 18 to 30 who received the YFV17D yellow fever vaccine. This sequence joins TRBV6-1 and TRBJ2-2; 8 positions match TRBD1. The CDR3 nucleotides are TGTGCCAGCAGGTTTATTGGGTGGCAGGGGGCTGACACCGGGGAGCTGCTTTTT. Amino acids: CASRFIGWQGADTGELLF.